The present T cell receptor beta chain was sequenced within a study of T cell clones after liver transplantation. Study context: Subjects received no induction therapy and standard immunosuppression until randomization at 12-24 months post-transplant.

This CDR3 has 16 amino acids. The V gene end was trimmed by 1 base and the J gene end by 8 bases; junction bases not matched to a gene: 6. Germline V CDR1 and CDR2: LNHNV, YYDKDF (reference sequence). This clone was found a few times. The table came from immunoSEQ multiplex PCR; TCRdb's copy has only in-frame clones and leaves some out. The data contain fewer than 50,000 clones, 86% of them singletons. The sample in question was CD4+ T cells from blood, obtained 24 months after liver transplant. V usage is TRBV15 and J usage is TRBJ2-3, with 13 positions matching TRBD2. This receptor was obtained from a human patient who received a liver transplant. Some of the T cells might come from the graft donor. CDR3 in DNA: TGTGCCACCAGCAGAGGGACTAGCGGGGGAATCAGTACGCAGTATTTT. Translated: CATSRGTSGGISTQYF. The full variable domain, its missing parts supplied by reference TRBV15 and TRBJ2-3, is DAMVIQNPRYQVTQFGKPVTLSCSQTLNHNVMYWYQQKSSQAPKLLFHYYDKDFNNEADTPDNFQSRRPNTSFCFLDIRSPGLGDTAMYLCATSRGTSGGISTQYFGPGTRLTVL.